These 27 T cell receptor beta chains were all obtained from the same sample, sequenced in a study of blood T cells in healthy people across ages. A J-beta primer mix and a sample-barcoded 5' primer were used in a second PCR of roughly 7 to 12 cycles. TCRdb re-called the 5' RACE reads with MiXCR, one entry per CDR3 protein. The sample consists of around 1.5 million distinct CDR3 sequences, around 39% of them appearing once. Input material: blood. The source is a woman aged 18-29 years in good health.

The V and J genes are TRBV7-6 and TRBJ2-2; D remains unclear. V was clipped by 5 bases and J by 4 bases, with 11 bases between them. This CDR3 spans 14 amino acids. The germline V gene has CDR1 SGHVS and CDR2 FNYEAQ. CDR3 sequence reads: CASSTGGGTGELFF. DNA of the CDR3: TGTGCCAGCAGCACGGGTGGTGGCACCGGGGAGCTGTTTTTT.

The chain joins TRBV15 to TRBJ1-1; D remains unclear. CDR1 is LNHNV and CDR2 is YYDKDF in the germline V gene (reference sequence). Trimming stripped 3 bases from V and 0 bases from J, with 14 bases between. The CDR3 sequence is 16 residues long. The CDR3 sequence: CATSSIIDRMNTEAFF. The CDR3, as DNA: TGTGCCACCAGCAGCATAATAGATCGCATGAACACTGAAGCTTTCTTT. The full variable domain, with the rest looked up from reference TRBV15 and TRBJ1-1, is DAMVIQNPRYQVTQFGKPVTLSCSQTLNHNVMYWYQQKSSQAPKLLFHYYDKDFNNEADTPDNFQSRRPNTSFCFLDIRSPGLGDTAMYLCATSSIIDRMNTEAFFGQGTRLTVV.

V is TRBV10-1 and J is TRBJ2-1; 7 positions match TRBD2. This CDR3 has 13 residues. Germline V gene data show CDR1 as WNHNN and CDR2 as SYGVQD (reference sequence). The ends lost 8 bases at V and 4 bases at J; junction bases unmatched: 5. The CDR3 spells CASWKRGYNEQFF. The CDR3 DNA reads as TGCGCCAGCTGGAAGCGGGGTTACAATGAGCAGTTCTTC.

This chain links TRBV7-2 with TRBJ2-3, with 7 nucleotides matching TRBD2. Germline assignment: CDR1 SGHTA and CDR2 FQGNSA. This CDR3 is 16 amino acids long. V lost 4 bases and J lost 4; bases outside the gene matches: 11. The CDR3 protein is CASSSPGLLYPDTQYF. The CDR3 nucleotides read TGTGCCAGCAGCTCTCCGGGACTACTATACCCAGATACGCAGTATTTT.

The chain uses TRBV12-3 or TRBV12-4 and TRBJ1-6; the D gene is possibly TRBD1 (5 bases). This CDR3 is built from 14 residues. Trimming stripped 7 bases from V and 4 bases from J, with 11 bases between. CDR3 loop: CASTLGPYNSPLHF. CDR3 nucleotides: TGTGCCAGCACCTTGGGACCTTATAATTCACCCCTCCACTTT.

The chain uses TRBV7-2 and TRBJ2-7; D remains ambiguous. CDR1 is SGHTA, CDR2 FQGNSA, per germline. The V end was cut by 4 bases, the J end by 0 bases, with 7 bases between. The CDR3 is 13 residues long. Here the CDR3 reads CASSSRTSYEQYF. The DNA for the CDR3 is TGTGCCAGCAGCTCCCGGACCTCCTACGAGCAGTACTTC.

The chain is built from TRBV30 and TRBJ2-7; D is uncertain. V lost 3 bases and J 2 bases, leaving 14 bases between the germline ends. CDR1 GTSNPN and CDR2 SVGIG come from the germline V gene (reference sequence). This CDR3 contains 14 residues. This CDR3 reads CAWSPALRTYEQYF. Here the CDR3 DNA reads TGTGCCTGGAGCCCAGCGCTTCGGACCTACGAGCAGTACTTC.

V gene TRBV12-3 or TRBV12-4 combines with J gene TRBJ1-2; D is undetermined. The CDR3 has 14 amino acids. V was trimmed by 5 bases and J by 0 bases, leaving 10 bases between them. CDR3 in amino acids: CASSVSVANYGYTF. In DNA form, the CDR3 reads TGTGCCAGCAGTGTAAGTGTAGCTAACTATGGCTACACCTTC.

This clonotype was found a few times. The chain has TRBV12-3 or TRBV12-4 and TRBJ2-5; TRBD2 matches at 12 bases. The CDR3 has 17 amino acids. The V gene end was trimmed by 6 bases and the J gene end by 5 bases; junction bases not matched to a gene: 13. This CDR3 is CASSHGLAGSGLETQYF. The CDR3 DNA reads TGTGCCAGCAGCCACGGACTAGCGGGGTCTGGTTTGGAGACCCAGTACTTC.

On this clonotype itself: One end of the junction does not line up with germline, which may come from a read error. V is TRBV5-5 and J is TRBJ2-1; no firm D call. The CDR3 is 16 amino acids. Germline-derived CDR1 and CDR2 are SGHKS and YYEKEE (reference sequence). CDR3 nucleotides: TGTGCCAGCAGCTTGGGACCGCAAAACTCCTACAAGGAGCAGTTCTTC. Its translation is CASSLGPQNSYKEQFF.

The V gene is TRBV30, the J gene TRBJ2-5; unclear D gene. This CDR3 has 10 amino acids. Trimming took 0 bases from V and 6 from J, leaving 2 bases between them. Per germline, CDR1 GTSNPN and CDR2 SVGIG (reference sequence). The CDR3: CAWSVKTQYF. Here the CDR3 DNA reads TGTGCCTGGAGTGTTAAGACCCAGTACTTC.

This clonotype was found a few times. The chain is built from TRBV10-2 and TRBJ2-3; maybe TRBD2 (6 bases). CDR1 and CDR2 (germline): WSHSY, SAAADI. V lost 2 bases to trimming and J lost 4 bases, with 13 bases between them. This CDR3 contains 15 residues. CDR3 sequence reads: CASSENPRGSDTQYF. The CDR3 DNA follows: TGCGCCAGCAGTGAGAACCCCCGGGGGTCAGATACGCAGTATTTT.

V gene TRBV29-1 combines with J gene TRBJ2-1; D may be TRBD1 (6 bases). Germline CDR1 SQVTM, CDR2 ANQGSEA. The V and J ends lost 4 bases and 10 bases respectively, with 8 bases between them. The CDR3 consists of 10 residues. CDR3 sequence (DNA): TGCAGCGTTGTAAGGGGGGAGCAGTTCTTC. As protein: CSVVRGEQFF.

V is TRBV7-2 and J is TRBJ2-7, with TRBD2 matching over 13 bases. Germline trimming cut 5 bases from V and 3 bases from J; bases unmatched to any gene: 7. Germline V lookup: CDR1 SGHTA, CDR2 FQGNSA. CDR3 length: 16 amino acids. The CDR3 DNA reads as TGTGCCAGCAGCCCCTTTGGGACTAGCGGGAACTACGAGCAGTACTTC. Translated: CASSPFGTSGNYEQYF.

The chain carries TRBV6-1 and TRBJ2-1; 12 nucleotides agree with TRBD2. V was pared by 6 bases and J by 8 bases, with 8 bases of the junction left unmatched. CDR1 and CDR2 from the germline V gene are MNHNS and SASEGT. The CDR3 contains 15 residues. The CDR3 nucleotides read TGTGCCAGCAGGGAGGGGGCTAGCGGGAGGGATGAGCAGTTCTTC. Its protein is CASREGASGRDEQFF.

CDR3 region: CASSQDGAGGPNEKLFF. CDR3 DNA: TGTGCCAGCAGCCAAGATGGGGCAGGGGGACCTAATGAAAAACTGTTTTTT. This chain connects TRBV4-2 to TRBJ1-4, with 7 bases that match TRBD1. V lost 0 bases and J lost 3; bases outside the gene matches: 7. The CDR3 is 17 residues long. Germline values: CDR1 LGHNA, CDR2 YNFKEQ.

J is TRBJ2-3 and V is TRBV12-5, with D possibly matching TRBD2 (5 bases). This CDR3 is 15 amino acids long. Per germline, CDR1 LGHNT and CDR2 FRNRAP. Trimming removed 10 bases at V and 0 bases at J, with 17 bases between. In nucleotides, the CDR3 is TGTGCTACCCTTTGGACTGGGCTCAGCACAGATACGCAGTATTTT. It specifies CATLWTGLSTDTQYF.

J is TRBJ2-7 and V is TRBV15; D assignment may be TRBD1 or TRBD2 (5 bases each). The CDR3 loop spans 16 amino acids. Trimming shortened V by 1 base and J by 9 bases, and 22 bases separated the two germline ends. Germline V gene lookup returns CDR1 LNHNV and CDR2 YYDKDF (reference sequence). The CDR3 DNA follows: TGTGCCACCAGCAGAGGAAGGGACGGAATCCAAAAAGGGCAGTACTTC. Its translation is CATSRGRDGIQKGQYF. Filled out from reference TRBV15 and TRBJ2-7, the complete variable domain reads DAMVIQNPRYQVTQFGKPVTLSCSQTLNHNVMYWYQQKSSQAPKLLFHYYDKDFNNEADTPDNFQSRRPNTSFCFLDIRSPGLGDTAMYLCATSRGRDGIQKGQYFGPGTRLTVT.

This clonotype came up a few times. The rearrangement uses TRBV2 and TRBJ1-5; D uncertain. Germline loops: CDR1 SNHLY, CDR2 FYNNEI. Trimming left V 3 bases short and J 5 bases short, with 11 bases between. The CDR3 sequence is 14 residues long. CDR3 nucleotide sequence: TGTGCCAGCAGTGAGCAGGTCTCGGATCAGCCCCAGCATTTT. This gives the protein CASSEQVSDQPQHF.

This clonotype was detected a few times. The chain recombines TRBV6-6 with TRBJ2-1; no reliable D call. Trimming cost V 6 bases and J 8 bases, with 11 bases left between them. Germline V gene data show CDR1 as MNHNY and CDR2 as SVGAGI (reference sequence). This CDR3 is 12 amino acids long. Here the CDR3 DNA reads TGTGCCAGCAGCCCTCAAATGCATGAGCAGTTCTTC. This encodes CASSPQMHEQFF.

The chain is built from TRBV5-1 and TRBJ2-1; D tentatively fits TRBD1 or TRBD2 (5 bases each). This CDR3 has 15 amino acids. V gave up 2 bases and J gave up 8 bases, with 17 bases separating them. Germline V lookup: CDR1 SGHRS, CDR2 YFSETQ. DNA for the CDR3: TGCGCCAGCAGCTTAGTCACGAGGGGAAGCGATGAGCAGTTCTTC. It encodes CASSLVTRGSDEQFF. Combining the CDR3 with reference TRBV5-1 and TRBJ2-1 gives the whole variable domain KAGVTQTPRYLIKTRGQQVTLSCSPISGHRSVSWYQQTPGQGLQFLFEYFSETQRNKGNFPGRFSGRQFSNSRSEMNVSTLELGDSALYLCASSLVTRGSDEQFFGPGTRLTVL.

The chain employs TRBV6-1 and TRBJ1-5; TRBD1 is a possible D gene (6 bases). Germline assignment: CDR1 MNHNS and CDR2 SASEGT. Trimming removed 7 bases at V and 8 bases at J, with 12 bases between. The CDR3 has 12 residues. The chain's CDR3 is CASTQGLEPQHF. Here the CDR3 DNA reads TGTGCCAGCACCCAGGGGTTAGAGCCCCAGCATTTT.

V and J are TRBV2 and TRBJ1-2, with TRBD1 as a possible D gene (5 bases). V was cut by 3 bases and J by 5 bases, with 10 bases left in between. The CDR3 spans 13 residues. Germline CDR1 and CDR2: SNHLY and FYNNEI. As DNA, the CDR3 is TGTGCCAGCAGTGACAGGGCGAGTTATGGCTACACCTTC. Its translation is CASSDRASYGYTF.

This clonotype appeared a few times. This chain uses TRBV12-3 or TRBV12-4 with TRBJ1-1, with 8 positions matching TRBD1. There are 16 residues in the CDR3. V lost 2 bases, J lost 1 base, and 6 bases stayed unmatched. The CDR3 loop is CASSLMLGTGNTEAFF. The CDR3 DNA reads as TGTGCCAGCAGTTTAATGTTGGGGACAGGGAACACTGAAGCTTTCTTT.

The V and J genes are TRBV10-2 and TRBJ2-4; TRBD2 agrees at 13 bases. Germline values: CDR1 WSHSY, CDR2 SAAADI. The CDR3 consists of 19 residues. Trimming took 2 bases from V and 1 from J; bases not matched to a gene: 8. This chain's CDR3 is CASSEGLAGVSMAKNIQYF. CDR3 bases: TGCGCCAGCAGTGAGGGACTAGCGGGGGTTTCGATGGCCAAAAACATTCAGTACTTC.

The J gene is TRBJ2-7, the V gene TRBV7-9; D is possibly TRBD1 or TRBD2 (5 bases each). Trimming took 8 bases from V and 2 from J, leaving 16 bases between them. The CDR3 is 14 amino acids. Germline V CDR1 and CDR2: SEHNR, FQNEAQ (reference sequence). The CDR3 DNA is TGTGCCAGCGGACCACGGGACCGGCCCTACGAGCAGTACTTC. Protein: CASGPRDRPYEQYF.

This chain links TRBV4-1 with TRBJ2-3; possible D gene TRBD2, 5 bases. The V end was cut by 4 bases, the J end by 2 bases, with 10 bases between. CDR3 length: 14 amino acids. The germline CDR1 and CDR2 sequences are MGHRA and YSYEKL. In DNA form, the CDR3 reads TGCGCCAGCAGCCGGACTCCTCTCACAGATACGCAGTATTTT. Protein product: CASSRTPLTDTQYF.